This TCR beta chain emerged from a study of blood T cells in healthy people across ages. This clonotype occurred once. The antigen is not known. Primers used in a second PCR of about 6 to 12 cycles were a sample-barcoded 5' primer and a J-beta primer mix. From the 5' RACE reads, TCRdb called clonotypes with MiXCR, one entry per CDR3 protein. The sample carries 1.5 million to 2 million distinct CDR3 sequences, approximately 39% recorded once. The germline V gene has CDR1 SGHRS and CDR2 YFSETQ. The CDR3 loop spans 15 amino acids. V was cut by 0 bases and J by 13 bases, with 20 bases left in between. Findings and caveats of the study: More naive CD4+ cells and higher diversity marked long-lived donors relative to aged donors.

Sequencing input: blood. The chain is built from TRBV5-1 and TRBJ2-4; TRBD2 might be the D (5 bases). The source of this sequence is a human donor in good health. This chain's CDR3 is CASSLVGRKLGEQYF. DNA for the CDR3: TGCGCCAGCAGCTTGGTTGGAAGAAAGCTTGGGGAGCAGTACTTC.